The 29 T cell receptor beta chains in this list originate from one sample, sequenced in a study of cytomegalovirus exposure and HLA in healthy donors. The PCR had 60 Vbeta and 13 Jbeta primers. TCRdb's copy holds only in-frame clones and misses some; the assay was immunoSEQ multiplex PCR. Here the sample table reports tens of thousands of clones. The sequencing input was PBMCs. The source of these receptors is a male donor in good health and CMV-seronegative.

This sequence joins TRBV19 and TRBJ2-3, with D perhaps TRBD2 (5 bases). CDR1 and CDR2 (germline): LNHDA, SQIVND (reference sequence). Trimming took 2 bases from V and 3 from J, leaving 12 bases between them. CDR3 length equals 15 residues. The chain's CDR3 is CASSINPRTTDTQYF. CDR3 in DNA: TGTGCCAGTAGTATAAACCCTAGGACTACAGATACGCAGTATTTT.

The genes are TRBV4-3 and TRBJ2-7, with TRBD1 matching over 7 bases. The CDR3 is made up of 15 amino acids. With 1 base clipped from V and 2 bases from J, the junction kept 5 bases outside the gene matches. Germline V gives CDR1 LGHNA, CDR2 YSLEER. In nucleotides, the CDR3 is TGCGCCAGCAGCCAAGCCCGACAGGGTGCCTACGAGCAGTACTTC. Protein product: CASSQARQGAYEQYF.

The CDR3 sequence: CASSLPDRAYEQYF. For the CDR3, the DNA is TGTGCCAGCAGTCTCCCGGACAGGGCCTACGAGCAGTACTTC. V usage is TRBV28 and J usage is TRBJ2-7; 8 bases map to TRBD1. Germline-derived CDR1 and CDR2 are MDHEN and SYDVKM. CDR3 length: 14 residues. Trimming removed 5 bases from V and 2 bases from J; junction bases left unmatched: 5.

The gene calls are TRBV11-1 and TRBJ2-3; 9 bases map to TRBD2. Germline values: CDR1 SGHAT, CDR2 FQDESV (reference sequence). Trimming at V came to 6 bases and at J to 0 bases, leaving 4 bases not matched to a gene. The CDR3 loop spans 15 amino acids. As DNA, the CDR3 is TGTGCCAGCAGGAATAGCGGGAGAAGCACAGATACGCAGTATTTT. Translated: CASRNSGRSTDTQYF.

Turning to this clone: The junction does not match germline at one end; this may be a read error. This rearrangement joins TRBV2 to TRBJ2-3, with TRBD2 matching over 11 bases. CDR1 is SNHLY, CDR2 FYNNEI, per germline. CDR3 length equals 14 residues. CDR3: CASSVLAGEDKQYF. The CDR3 DNA sequence: TGTGCCAGCAGCGTACTAGCGGGAGAAGATAAGCAGTATTTT.

Written as DNA, the CDR3 is TGCGCCAGCGGACTAGGGAGCACCGGGGAGCTGTTTTTT. It translates to CASGLGSTGELFF. This chain connects TRBV4-1 to TRBJ2-2, with 7 bases aligning to TRBD2. CDR1 and CDR2 (germline): MGHRA, YSYEKL. This CDR3 has 13 amino acids. V lost 8 bases, J lost 4 bases, and 4 bases stayed unmatched.

The CDR3 is CAWSRDSLNTEAFF. CDR3 DNA sequence: TGTGCCTGGAGTCGGGACTCTTTGAACACTGAAGCTTTCTTT. The chain recombines TRBV30 with TRBJ1-1; tentative D call: TRBD1 (5 bases). This CDR3 is 14 amino acids long. In germline, CDR1 is GTSNPN, CDR2 SVGIG (reference sequence). The V and J ends lost 2 bases and 0 bases respectively, with 10 bases between them.

The rearrangement joins TRBV7-9 to TRBJ1-2; possibly TRBD1 for D (6 bases). CDR3 length equals 15 residues. CDR1 and CDR2 from the germline V gene are SEHNR and FQNEAQ (reference sequence). Deletions cut 4 bases from V and 4 bases from J, with 16 bases between. In nucleotides, the CDR3 is TGTGCCAGCAGCTCCTCTGGGACACCTGGCTATGGCTACACCTTC. This codes for CASSSSGTPGYGYTF.

J is TRBJ2-7 and V is TRBV30; 11 bases align to TRBD1. V trimming: 8 bases; J trimming: 3 bases; junction bases outside the gene matches: 12. This CDR3 has 15 residues. Germline V gives CDR1 GTSNPN, CDR2 SVGIG (reference sequence). CDR3 nucleotide sequence: TGTGCCGGGATCGAAACCGGGACAGGGGGCTACGAGCAGTACTTC. The encoded protein is CAGIETGTGGYEQYF.

The V and J genes are TRBV7-8 and TRBJ2-5; 7 nucleotides align to TRBD1. CDR1 SGHVS and CDR2 FQNEAQ come from the germline V gene. The CDR3 is 14 residues long. J was trimmed by 11 bases and V by 0 bases; bases with no gene match: 9. This CDR3 is CASSLARGPGAQYF. CDR3 nucleotides: TGTGCCAGCAGCTTAGCTAGGGGGCCCGGGGCACAGTACTTC.

The gene calls are TRBV7-6 and TRBJ1-1; D uncertain. Per germline, CDR1 SGHVS and CDR2 FNYEAQ. The ends were cut back, 3 bases at V and 0 bases at J, with 11 bases in the middle. The CDR3 is 15 amino acids. The CDR3 DNA sequence: TGTGCCAGCAGCTTTTCCGGGAAACTGAACACTGAAGCTTTCTTT. This sequence encodes CASSFSGKLNTEAFF.

This chain joins TRBV20-1 and TRBJ1-1; no clear D gene. V was pared by 7 bases and J by 3 bases, with 6 bases between. Germline values: CDR1 DFQATT, CDR2 SNEGSKA (reference sequence). This CDR3 is 10 amino acids long. CDR3 bases: TGCAGTGTGGAGGACACTGAAGCTTTCTTT. Its protein product is CSVEDTEAFF.

On this clone itself: Other DNA sequences in this sample translate to the same CDR3. This sequence joins TRBV19 and TRBJ2-7, with D hard to call. With 5 bases removed from V and 2 bases from J, the gap between germline ends came to 19 bases. The CDR3 totals 16 residues. Germline CDR1 is LNHDA and CDR2 is SQIVND (reference sequence). The CDR3: CASSSAVAPSAYEQYF. For the CDR3, the DNA is TGTGCCAGTAGTTCTGCCGTAGCACCCAGCGCCTACGAGCAGTACTTC.

The V call is TRBV5-4, the J call TRBJ1-1; 7 nucleotides line up with TRBD1. This CDR3 is 16 amino acids long. CDR1 SGHNT and CDR2 YYREEE come from the germline V gene (reference sequence). V was clipped by 4 bases and J by 2 bases; unmatched bases: 11. The CDR3 sequence is CASSPYPNRGNTEAFF. CDR3 coding DNA: TGTGCCAGCAGCCCCTACCCAAACAGGGGTAACACTGAAGCTTTCTTT.

This rearrangement joins TRBV5-1 to TRBJ2-3, with D tentatively TRBD2 (6 bases). CDR1 is SGHRS, CDR2 YFSETQ, per germline. The V gene lost 3 bases and the J gene lost 6 bases, with 17 bases spanning the gap. This CDR3 has 15 residues. The CDR3 nucleotides read TGCGCCAGCAGCTCGACAAGCACAGGAGGGGATACGCAGTATTTT. This sequence encodes CASSSTSTGGDTQYF.

J is TRBJ1-5 and V is TRBV5-1, with D possibly TRBD1 on 5 matching bases. Germline V CDR1 and CDR2: SGHRS, YFSETQ. The CDR3 consists of 15 residues. With 0 bases removed from V and 3 bases from J, the gap between germline ends came to 10 bases. The CDR3 coding sequence is TGCGCCAGCAGCTTGGTTGGGGGGGACAATCAGCCCCAGCATTTT. Translating it yields CASSLVGGDNQPQHF.

The rearrangement joins TRBV6-6 to TRBJ2-3; 10 positions match TRBD2. Germline CDR1 MNHNY, CDR2 SVGAGI (reference sequence). The CDR3 runs to 15 residues. The J segment lost 3 bases and the V segment lost 6 bases, leaving 6 bases of the junction unmatched. The CDR3 DNA follows: TGTGCCAGCAGGGATAGCGGGGGGCATACAGATACGCAGTATTTT. It specifies CASRDSGGHTDTQYF.

V gene TRBV12-2 combines with J gene TRBJ2-3; the table's D call, TRBD2, has no DNA check behind it. TRBV12-2 counts as a pseudogene. The CDR3 covers 20 residues. CDR3 residues: CASRSPRAGAQGRVSDTQYF. The CDR3 nucleotides read TGTGCAAGTCGCTCACCTCGAGCGGGAGCTCAAGGGAGAGTCTCAGATACGCAGTATTTT.

V is TRBV20-1 and J is TRBJ1-4; no clear D gene. CDR1 and CDR2 (germline): DFQATT, SNEGSKA (reference sequence). The ends were cut back, 6 bases at V and 5 bases at J, with 4 bases in the middle. This CDR3 region has 10 residues. In DNA, the CDR3 is TGCAGTGCGCTAAATGAAAAACTGTTTTTT. Translating gives CSALNEKLFF.

This chain connects TRBV14 to TRBJ1-1, with a weak D call TRBD1 (5 bases). The CDR3 is 16 residues long. The germline V gene has CDR1 SGHDN and CDR2 FVKESK. Deletions cut 3 bases from V and 8 bases from J, with 22 bases between. The CDR3 nucleotides read TGTGCCAGCAGCCACCTCACTGACAGAGTTTCAAGGGAAGCTTTCTTT. Its translation is CASSHLTDRVSREAFF.

The chain is built from TRBV7-8 and TRBJ2-2; D perhaps matches TRBD1 (6 bases). Germline V gives CDR1 SGHVS, CDR2 FQNEAQ. Trimming cost V 5 bases and J 2 bases, with 12 bases left between them. The CDR3 contains 15 residues. CDR3 amino acids: CASSLGQLNTGELFF. CDR3 DNA: TGTGCCAGCAGCCTTGGACAGCTAAACACCGGGGAGCTGTTTTTT.

The chain carries TRBV7-9 and TRBJ2-1, with 7 bases lining up with TRBD1. CDR1 and CDR2 (germline): SEHNR, FQNEAQ (reference sequence). With V trimmed by 5 bases and J by 0 bases, 1 base remained unmatched. The CDR3 runs to 14 residues. The CDR3 sequence is CASSRDSSYNEQFF. Written as DNA, the CDR3 is TGTGCCAGCAGCCGGGACAGCTCCTACAATGAGCAGTTCTTC.

The rearrangement joins TRBV10-3 to TRBJ1-1; no clear D. The V end lost 6 bases, the J end lost 1 base, and 12 bases lay between the germline ends. In germline, CDR1 is ENHRY, CDR2 SYGVKD. This CDR3 is built from 14 residues. For the CDR3, the DNA is TGTGCCATCAGCGCCCTCGGCGGGAACACTGAAGCTTTCTTT. Translation: CAISALGGNTEAFF.

As to this clone: An end of the junction differs from the germline gene, which may be a read error. The rearrangement joins TRBV7-6 to TRBJ2-3, with a possible D match to TRBD1 (6 bases). The CDR3 consists of 16 residues. Germline V gene data show CDR1 as SGHVS and CDR2 as FNYEAQ. CDR3 in amino acids: CASSIGDNRITDKQYF. CDR3 DNA: TGTGCCAGCAGCATCGGGGACAACAGAATAACAGATAAGCAGTATTTT.

V and J are TRBV19 and TRBJ1-1; 10 positions match TRBD1. V lost 9 bases to trimming and J lost 1 base; unmatched junction nucleotides: 5. Per the germline V gene, CDR1 is LNHDA and CDR2 is SQIVND (reference sequence). The CDR3 contains 14 residues. Here the CDR3 DNA reads TGTGCCAGCGGTAGACAGGGGGCGAACACTGAAGCTTTCTTT. Translation gives CASGRQGANTEAFF.

V and J are TRBV30 and TRBJ1-4; tentative D call: TRBD1 (5 bases). CDR1 is GTSNPN and CDR2 is SVGIG in the germline V gene (reference sequence). V gave up 5 bases and J gave up 5 bases, with 15 bases separating them. This CDR3 has 14 amino acids. The CDR3 bases are TGTGCCTGGGGGGCAGGGCCACAGAATGAAAAACTGTTTTTT. It encodes CAWGAGPQNEKLFF.

The rearrangement uses TRBV21-1 and TRBJ2-2; the table names TRBD2, a call not compared with the DNA. TRBV21-1 is deemed a pseudogene. The CDR3 is made up of 16 amino acids. The CDR3 coding sequence is TGTGCCAGCAGCAAAGGCCCGCCTCTCCTAGGCCGGGAGCTGTTTTTT. Translated: CASSKGPPLLGRELFF.

V is TRBV12-5 and J is TRBJ2-3; the match to TRBD2 covers 10 bases. CDR1 and CDR2 (germline): LGHNT, FRNRAP. This CDR3 comprises 12 residues. V lost 3 bases to trimming and J lost 14 bases; unmatched junction nucleotides: 5. The CDR3 DNA follows: TGTGCTAGTGGTTTTGAACTAGCGGGGAGGTATTTT. It translates to CASGFELAGRYF.

The V gene is TRBV11-1, the J gene TRBJ2-5, with 9 bases that match TRBD2. CDR1 is SGHAT and CDR2 is FQDESV in the germline V gene (reference sequence). The V segment lost 3 bases and the J segment 5 bases; nucleotides outside the gene matches: 7. The CDR3 contains 15 residues. Here the CDR3 reads CASSLMAGGQETQYF. CDR3 nucleotides: TGTGCCAGCAGCTTGATGGCGGGAGGGCAGGAGACCCAGTACTTC. Complete variable domain (other parts from reference TRBV11-1 and TRBJ2-5): EAEVAQSPRYKITEKSQAVAFWCDPISGHATLYWYRQILGQGPELLVQFQDESVVDDSQLPKDRFSAERLKGVDSTLKIQPAELGDSAMYLCASSLMAGGQETQYFGPGTRLLVL.